The rows below give T cell receptor beta chains drawn from one sample of a study of cytomegalovirus exposure and HLA in healthy donors. The protocol was immunoSEQ multiplex PCR, while the TCRdb copy is restricted to in-frame clones and leaves out a portion. The sample consists of about 62,000 clones, just under 75% of them appearing once. Input material: PBMCs. The origin of the receptors is a woman aged 30 to 39 in good health and CMV-seronegative. Both conserved end residues are part of each CDR3. Fields, in order: J gene, D gene, clone size, V gene, CDR3 DNA, CDR3 protein. The D gene is left open where the match is weak. Not all rows give a size; the values are once, few, many and, for expanded clones, a class.

>TRBJ2-7|TRBD2|few|TRBV19
TGTGCCAGTAGTATTCCGGGACTAGCCTACGAGCAGTACTTC
CASSIPGLAYEQYF
>TRBJ1-2|NA|NA|TRBV29-1
TGCAGCGTCCTAAGTGACAGAGTCTATGGCTACACCTTC
CSVLSDRVYGYTF
>TRBJ2-1|NA|few|TRBV7-2
TGTGCCAGCAGCTACCGCCGGGGGAATGAGCAGTTCTTC
CASSYRRGNEQFF
>TRBJ2-1|NA|NA|TRBV21-1
TGTGCCAGCAGCAAAGGACTAGCGGGCTCCTCCTACAATGAGCAGTTCTTC
CASSKGLAGSSYNEQFF
>TRBJ1-1|TRBD1|NA|TRBV4-1
TGCGCCAGCAGCCGCCGACAGGGGGCAGGGAACACTGAAGCTTTCTTT
CASSRRQGAGNTEAFF
>TRBJ2-3|NA|NA|TRBV7-8
TGTGCCAGCAGCGTGTCCCTTAGCACAGATACGCAGTATTTT
CASSVSLSTDTQYF
>TRBJ1-5|NA|NA|TRBV19
TGTGCCAGTAGTGGGGGCGCTTATAGCAATCAGCCCCAGCATTTT
CASSGGAYSNQPQHF
>TRBJ2-7|NA|NA|TRBV7-9
TGTGCCAGCAGCTTCGGGACACTAAATTACGAGCAGTACTTC
CASSFGTLNYEQYF
>TRBJ1-1|TRBD1|NA|TRBV19
TGTGCCAGTAGTCCGACAGGGGGGTCCACTGAAGCTTTCTTT
CASSPTGGSTEAFF
>TRBJ2-1|NA|few|TRBV11-1
TGTGCCAGCAGCTCCCAGGTTCATGAGCAGTTCTTC
CASSSQVHEQFF
>TRBJ1-1|TRBD1|NA|TRBV5-1
TGCGCCAGCAGCTTAGCCCCGAAGGGGACAGCCAAGGCCCCGAACACTGAAGCTTTCTTT
CASSLAPKGTAKAPNTEAFF
>TRBJ2-1|NA|NA|TRBV6-5
TGTGCCACCAGGCCCCCCGCCCCGGGTGAGCAGTTCTTC
CATRPPAPGEQFF
>TRBJ2-5|TRBD2|once|TRBV6-6
TGTGCCAGCAGTTACGCGGGAGGGTTGAAAGAGACCCAGTACTTC
CASSYAGGLKETQYF
>TRBJ1-6|NA|NA|TRBV25-1
TGTGCCAGCAGTGACAGGCACAGCTCCTATAATTCACCCCTCCACTTT
CASSDRHSSYNSPLHF
>TRBJ2-6|TRBD1|NA|TRBV6-5
TGTGCCAGCAGGGGCGACAGGGGTGGGGCCAACGTCCTGACTTTC
CASRGDRGGANVLTF
>TRBJ2-1|NA|NA|TRBV5-8
TGTGCCAGCAGCTTCATGGTGGGAGTACTTTACAATGAGCAGTTCTTC
CASSFMVGVLYNEQFF